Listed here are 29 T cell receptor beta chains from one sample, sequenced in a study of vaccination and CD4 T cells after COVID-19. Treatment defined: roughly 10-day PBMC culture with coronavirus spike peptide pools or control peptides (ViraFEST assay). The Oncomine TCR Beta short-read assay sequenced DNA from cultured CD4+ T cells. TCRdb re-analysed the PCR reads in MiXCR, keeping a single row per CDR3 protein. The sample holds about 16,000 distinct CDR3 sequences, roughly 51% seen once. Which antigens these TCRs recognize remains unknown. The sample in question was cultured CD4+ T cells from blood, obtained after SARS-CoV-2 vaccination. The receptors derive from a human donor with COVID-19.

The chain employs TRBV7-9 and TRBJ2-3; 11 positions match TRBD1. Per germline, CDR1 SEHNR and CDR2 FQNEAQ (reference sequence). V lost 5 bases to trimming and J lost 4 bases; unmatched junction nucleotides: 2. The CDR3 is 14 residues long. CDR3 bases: TGTGCCAGCAGCCGGGACAGGGGGGCAGATACGCAGTATTTT. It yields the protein CASSRDRGADTQYF.

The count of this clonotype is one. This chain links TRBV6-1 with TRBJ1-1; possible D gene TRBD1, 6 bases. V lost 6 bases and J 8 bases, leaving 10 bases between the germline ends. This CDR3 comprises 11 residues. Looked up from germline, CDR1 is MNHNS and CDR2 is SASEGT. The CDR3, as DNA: TGTGCCAGCAGGAGGGGGGTCGAAGCTTTCTTT. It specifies CASRRGVEAFF.

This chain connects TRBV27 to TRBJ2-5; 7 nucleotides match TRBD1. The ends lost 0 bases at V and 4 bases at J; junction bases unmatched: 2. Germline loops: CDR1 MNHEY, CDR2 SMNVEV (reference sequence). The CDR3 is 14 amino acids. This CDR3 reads CASSLSNRGETQYF. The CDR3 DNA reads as TGTGCCAGCAGTTTATCTAACAGGGGAGAGACCCAGTACTTC.

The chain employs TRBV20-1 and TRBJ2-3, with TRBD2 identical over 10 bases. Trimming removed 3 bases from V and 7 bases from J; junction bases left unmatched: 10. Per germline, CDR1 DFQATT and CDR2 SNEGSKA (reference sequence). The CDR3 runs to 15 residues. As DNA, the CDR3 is TGCAGTGCTAGCTTGTCTAGCGGGGGCGGGCATACGCAGTATTTT. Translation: CSASLSSGGGHTQYF.

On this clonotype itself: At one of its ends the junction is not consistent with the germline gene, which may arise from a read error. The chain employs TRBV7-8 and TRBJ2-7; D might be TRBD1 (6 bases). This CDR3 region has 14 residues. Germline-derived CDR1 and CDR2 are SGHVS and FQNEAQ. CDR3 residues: CVSSLGTNSYEQYF. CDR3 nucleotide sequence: TGTGTCAGCAGCTTAGGGACAAACTCCTACGAGCAGTACTTC.

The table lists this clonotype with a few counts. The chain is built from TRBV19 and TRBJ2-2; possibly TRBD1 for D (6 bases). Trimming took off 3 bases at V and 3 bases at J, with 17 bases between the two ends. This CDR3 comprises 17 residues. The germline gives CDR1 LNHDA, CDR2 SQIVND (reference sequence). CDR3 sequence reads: CASSIGWQGSDTGELFF. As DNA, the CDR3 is TGTGCCAGTAGTATCGGGTGGCAGGGGTCGGACACCGGGGAGCTGTTTTTT.

The CDR3: CASRGPGNTIYF. Written as DNA, the CDR3 is TGTGCCAGCAGGGGGCCTGGAAACACCATATATTTT. The genes are TRBV5-8 and TRBJ1-3, with D tentatively TRBD1 (5 bases). V was shortened by 5 bases and J by 2 bases, with 5 bases between the two germline ends. CDR1 and CDR2 (germline): SGHTS, YDEGEE. The CDR3 totals 12 residues.

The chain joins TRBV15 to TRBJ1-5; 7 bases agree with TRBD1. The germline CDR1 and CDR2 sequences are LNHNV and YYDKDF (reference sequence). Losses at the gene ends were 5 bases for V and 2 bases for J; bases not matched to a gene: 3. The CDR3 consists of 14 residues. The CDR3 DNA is TGTGCCACCAGCTCGGGACAGCGCAATCAGCCCCAGCATTTT. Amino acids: CATSSGQRNQPQHF. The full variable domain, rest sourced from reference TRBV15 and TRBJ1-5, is DAMVIQNPRYQVTQFGKPVTLSCSQTLNHNVMYWYQQKSSQAPKLLFHYYDKDFNNEADTPDNFQSRRPNTSFCFLDIRSPGLGDTAMYLCATSSGQRNQPQHFGDGTRLSIL.

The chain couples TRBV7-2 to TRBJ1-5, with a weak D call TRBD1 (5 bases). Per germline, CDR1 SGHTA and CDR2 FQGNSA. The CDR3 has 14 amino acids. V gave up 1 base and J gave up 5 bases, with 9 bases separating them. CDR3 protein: CASSLGREDQPQHF. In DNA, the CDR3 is TGTGCCAGCAGCTTAGGCAGGGAGGATCAGCCCCAGCATTTT.

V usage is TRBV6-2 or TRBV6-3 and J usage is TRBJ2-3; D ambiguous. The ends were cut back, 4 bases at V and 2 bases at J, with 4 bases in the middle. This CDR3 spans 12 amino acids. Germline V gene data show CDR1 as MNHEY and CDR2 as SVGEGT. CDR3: CASSLNTDTQYF. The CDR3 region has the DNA TGTGCCAGCAGTTTGAACACAGATACGCAGTATTTT.

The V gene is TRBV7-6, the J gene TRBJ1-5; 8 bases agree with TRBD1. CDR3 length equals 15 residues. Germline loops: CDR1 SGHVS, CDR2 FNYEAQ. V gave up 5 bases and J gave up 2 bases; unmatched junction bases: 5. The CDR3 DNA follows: TGTGCCAGCAGCCGCGGGACAGGACGCAATCAGCCCCAGCATTTT. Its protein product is CASSRGTGRNQPQHF.

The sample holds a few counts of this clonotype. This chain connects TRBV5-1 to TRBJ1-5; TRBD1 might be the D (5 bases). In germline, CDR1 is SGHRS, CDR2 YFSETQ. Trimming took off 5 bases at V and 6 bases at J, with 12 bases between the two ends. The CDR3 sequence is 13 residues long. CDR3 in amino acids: CASREGAGQPQHF. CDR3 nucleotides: TGCGCCAGCAGAGAAGGGGCTGGTCAGCCCCAGCATTTT.

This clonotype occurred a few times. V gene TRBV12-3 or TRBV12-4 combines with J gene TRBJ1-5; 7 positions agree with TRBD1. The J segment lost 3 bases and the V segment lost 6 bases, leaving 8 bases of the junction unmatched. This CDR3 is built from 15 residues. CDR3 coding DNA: TGTGCCAGCAGATTGACAGGGTTACTCAATCAGCCCCAGCATTTT. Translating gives CASRLTGLLNQPQHF.

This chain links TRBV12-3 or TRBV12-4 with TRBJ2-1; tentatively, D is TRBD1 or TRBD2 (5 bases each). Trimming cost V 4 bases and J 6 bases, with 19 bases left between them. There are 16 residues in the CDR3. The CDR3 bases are TGTGCCAGCAGTTCGAATTCCGTCCCTGGGGGCAATGAGCAGTTCTTC. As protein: CASSSNSVPGGNEQFF.

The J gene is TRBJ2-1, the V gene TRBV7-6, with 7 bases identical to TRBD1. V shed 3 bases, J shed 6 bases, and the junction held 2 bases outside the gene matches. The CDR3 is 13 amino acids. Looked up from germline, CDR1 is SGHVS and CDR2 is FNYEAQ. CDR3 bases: TGTGCCAGCAGCTTTGCAGGGGGCAATGAGCAGTTCTTC. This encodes CASSFAGGNEQFF.

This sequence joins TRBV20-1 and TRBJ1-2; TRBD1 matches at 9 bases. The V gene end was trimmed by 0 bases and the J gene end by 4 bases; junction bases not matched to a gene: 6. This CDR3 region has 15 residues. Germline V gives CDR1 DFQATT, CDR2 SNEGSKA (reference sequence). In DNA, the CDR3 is TGCAGTGCTAGAGATCCACAGGGGGCGACCTATGGCTACACCTTC. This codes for CSARDPQGATYGYTF.

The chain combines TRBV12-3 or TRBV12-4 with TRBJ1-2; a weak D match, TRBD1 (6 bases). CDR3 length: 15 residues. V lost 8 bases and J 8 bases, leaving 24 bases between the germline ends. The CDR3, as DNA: TGTGCCAGCGCCTCGACCCAGGGGAGGGGGGGCGGCTACACCTTC. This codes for CASASTQGRGGGYTF.

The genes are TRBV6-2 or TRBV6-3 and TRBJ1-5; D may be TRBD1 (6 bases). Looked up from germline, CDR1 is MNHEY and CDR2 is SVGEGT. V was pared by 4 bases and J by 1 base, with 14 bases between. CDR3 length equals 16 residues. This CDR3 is CASSSRGGGSNQPQHF. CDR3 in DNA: TGTGCCAGCAGTTCGCGAGGGGGTGGAAGCAATCAGCCCCAGCATTTT.

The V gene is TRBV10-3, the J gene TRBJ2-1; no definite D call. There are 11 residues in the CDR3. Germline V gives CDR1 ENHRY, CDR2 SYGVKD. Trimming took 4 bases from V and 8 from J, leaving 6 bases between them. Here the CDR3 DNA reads TGTGCCATCAGTGCAAAGTATGAGCAGTTCTTC. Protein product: CAISAKYEQFF.

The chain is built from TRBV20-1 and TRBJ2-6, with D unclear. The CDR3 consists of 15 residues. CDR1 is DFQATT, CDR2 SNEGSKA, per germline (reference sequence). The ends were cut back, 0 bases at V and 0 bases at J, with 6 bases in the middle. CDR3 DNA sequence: TGCAGTGCTAGAGACAGGAGCTCTGGGGCCAACGTCCTGACTTTC. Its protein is CSARDRSSGANVLTF.

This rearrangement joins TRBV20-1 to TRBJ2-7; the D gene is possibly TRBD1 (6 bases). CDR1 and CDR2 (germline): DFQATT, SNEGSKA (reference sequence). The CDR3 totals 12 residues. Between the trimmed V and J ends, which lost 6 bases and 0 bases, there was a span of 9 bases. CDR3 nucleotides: TGCAGTGCGAGGACAGTCTCCTACGAGCAGTACTTC. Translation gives CSARTVSYEQYF.

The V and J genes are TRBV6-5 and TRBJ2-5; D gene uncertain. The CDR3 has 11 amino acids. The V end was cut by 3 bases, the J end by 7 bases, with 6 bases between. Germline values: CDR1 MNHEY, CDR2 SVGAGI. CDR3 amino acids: CASSYGSTQYF. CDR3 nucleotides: TGTGCCAGCAGTTATGGTTCGACCCAGTACTTC.

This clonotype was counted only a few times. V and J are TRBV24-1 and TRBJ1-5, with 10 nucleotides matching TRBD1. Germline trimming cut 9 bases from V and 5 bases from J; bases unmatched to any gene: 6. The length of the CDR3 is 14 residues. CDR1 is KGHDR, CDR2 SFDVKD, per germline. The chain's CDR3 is CATQTGTGDQPQHF. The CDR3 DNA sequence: TGTGCCACCCAGACCGGGACAGGGGATCAGCCCCAGCATTTT.

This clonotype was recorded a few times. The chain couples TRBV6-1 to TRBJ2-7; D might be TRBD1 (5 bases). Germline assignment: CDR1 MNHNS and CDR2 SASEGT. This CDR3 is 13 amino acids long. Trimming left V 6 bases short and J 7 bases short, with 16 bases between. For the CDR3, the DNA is TGTGCCAGCAGCCAACCAGGGTCTAGAGAGCAGTACTTC. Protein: CASSQPGSREQYF.

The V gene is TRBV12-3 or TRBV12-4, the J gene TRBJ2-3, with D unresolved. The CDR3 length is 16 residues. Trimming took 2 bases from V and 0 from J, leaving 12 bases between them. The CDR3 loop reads CASSLRGRPSTDTQYF. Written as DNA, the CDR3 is TGTGCCAGCAGTTTACGTGGGCGCCCCAGCACAGATACGCAGTATTTT.

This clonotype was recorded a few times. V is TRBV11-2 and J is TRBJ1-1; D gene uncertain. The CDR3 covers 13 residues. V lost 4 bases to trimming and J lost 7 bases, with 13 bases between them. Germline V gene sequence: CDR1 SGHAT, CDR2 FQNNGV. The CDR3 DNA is TGTGCCAGCAGCTATGGCCAACCTGATGAAGCTTTCTTT. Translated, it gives CASSYGQPDEAFF. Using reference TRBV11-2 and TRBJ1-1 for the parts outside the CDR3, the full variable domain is EAGVAQSPRYKIIEKRQSVAFWCNPISGHATLYWYQQILGQGPKLLIQFQNNGVVDDSQLPKDRFSAERLKGVDSTLKIQPAKLEDSAVYLCASSYGQPDEAFFGQGTRLTVV.

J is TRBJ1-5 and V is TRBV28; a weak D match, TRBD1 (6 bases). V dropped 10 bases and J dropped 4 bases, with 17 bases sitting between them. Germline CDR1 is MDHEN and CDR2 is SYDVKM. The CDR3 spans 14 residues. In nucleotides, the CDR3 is TGTGCCACCTTGGTAGGGGGTAGGAATCAGCCCCAGCATTTT. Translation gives CATLVGGRNQPQHF. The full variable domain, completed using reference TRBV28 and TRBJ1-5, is DVKVTQSSRYLVKRTGEKVFLECVQDMDHENMFWYRQDPGLGLRLIYFSYDVKMKEKGDIPEGYSVSREKKERFSLILESASTNQTSMYLCATLVGGRNQPQHFGDGTRLSIL.

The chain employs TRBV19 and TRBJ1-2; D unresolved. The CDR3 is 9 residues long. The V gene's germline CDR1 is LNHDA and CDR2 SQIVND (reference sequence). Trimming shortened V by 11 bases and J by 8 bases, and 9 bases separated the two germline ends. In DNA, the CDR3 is TGTGCCCCCTTGAGGGGCTACACCTTC. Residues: CAPLRGYTF.

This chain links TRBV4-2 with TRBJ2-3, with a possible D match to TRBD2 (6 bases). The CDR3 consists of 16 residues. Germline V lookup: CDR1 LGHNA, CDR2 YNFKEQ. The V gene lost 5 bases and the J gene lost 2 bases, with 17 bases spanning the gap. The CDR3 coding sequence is TGTGCCAGCAGCAGCCTCCGGGGACTGGTCACAGATACGCAGTATTTT. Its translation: CASSSLRGLVTDTQYF.